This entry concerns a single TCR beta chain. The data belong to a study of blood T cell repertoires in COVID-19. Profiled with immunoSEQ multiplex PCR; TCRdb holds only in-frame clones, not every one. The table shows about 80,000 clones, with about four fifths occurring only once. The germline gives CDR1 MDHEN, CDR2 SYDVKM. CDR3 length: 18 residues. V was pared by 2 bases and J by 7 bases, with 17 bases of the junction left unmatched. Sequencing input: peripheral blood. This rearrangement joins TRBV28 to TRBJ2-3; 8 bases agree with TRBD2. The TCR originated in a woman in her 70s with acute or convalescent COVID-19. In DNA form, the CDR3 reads TGTGCCAGCAGTTTAGGATTTACGGCGGGAGGAAAGCGGAATACGCAGTATTTT. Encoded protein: CASSLGFTAGGKRNTQYF.